These 8 T cell receptor beta chains were sequenced from one sample in a study of glioma-infiltrating T cells. The iRepertoire nested amplicon-rescue multiplex PCR amplified TCR alpha and beta CDR3s from RNA. TCRdb reprocessed the multiplex PCR reads via MiXCR and lists one record per CDR3 protein. The sample has about 89,000 distinct CDR3 sequences; about 23% are singletons. The sequenced sample was glioma tissue, nonneoplastic brain tissue, or PBMCs (not recorded which). These receptors all stem from a human donor with low-grade glioma or glioblastoma, undergoing nonglioma brain surgery, or in good health (not recorded which).

Concerning this clonotype: At one boundary the junction diverges from the germline segment, which might be a read error. The chain links TRBV6-2 or TRBV6-3 to TRBJ1-1; D remains ambiguous. Germline values: CDR1 MNHEY, CDR2 SVGEGT. CDR3 size: 15 residues. Here the CDR3 DNA reads TGTGCCAGCAAAAAAGGGAAAGGGAGCCCCACTAAAGCTTTCTTT. Amino acid sequence: CASKKGKGSPTKAFF.

This chain links TRBV5-1 with TRBJ2-5; TRBD1 agrees at 7 bases. Unmatched junction bases numbered 11, after V lost 7 bases and J lost 2 bases. Germline V gene sequence: CDR1 SGHRS, CDR2 YFSETQ. The CDR3 is made up of 15 amino acids. The CDR3 DNA is TGCGCCAGCCTTACAGGGGCCCCGGGGCAAGAGACCCAGTACTTC. Translation gives CASLTGAPGQETQYF.

This clonotype was seen repeatedly, ten times or more. The chain combines TRBV10-2 with TRBJ1-2; no firm D call. Germline values: CDR1 WSHSY, CDR2 SAAADI. There are 14 residues in the CDR3. V lost 0 bases and J 7 bases, leaving 12 bases between the germline ends. The CDR3 is CASSESGPRGGYTF. The CDR3 DNA sequence: TGCGCCAGCAGTGAGTCCGGACCCAGAGGTGGCTACACCTTC.

This clonotype was recorded at least ten times. The V call is TRBV18, the J call TRBJ1-2; 7 bases are a match to TRBD1. The CDR3 is 14 amino acids. J gave up 4 bases and V 1 base, and 3 bases lay outside the gene matches. Per germline, CDR1 KGHSH and CDR2 LQKENI. Here the CDR3 reads CASSPLGQRYGYTF. The CDR3 DNA reads TGTGCCAGCTCACCACTGGGACAGCGCTATGGCTACACCTTC. Looking up the rest from reference TRBV18 and TRBJ1-2 gives the full variable domain: NAGVMQNPRHLVRRRGQEARLRCSPMKGHSHVYWYRQLPEEGLKFMVYLQKENIIDESGMPKERFSAEFPKEGPSILRIQQVVRGDSAAYFCASSPLGQRYGYTFGSGTRLTVV.

In nucleotides, the CDR3 is TGTGCCAGCTCACAAGCAGGCGGGAGCCAATACGAGCAGTACTTC. It codes for CASSQAGGSQYEQYF. The V call is TRBV18, the J call TRBJ2-7, with TRBD2 matching over 7 bases. V lost 4 bases, J lost 4 bases, and 10 bases stayed unmatched. Germline V gene sequence: CDR1 KGHSH, CDR2 LQKENI. The CDR3 is 15 residues long.

This clonotype came up a few times. A read error may be the cause here, since a much bigger clone is one base away. V gene TRBV6-1 combines with J gene TRBJ2-1; no firm D call. CDR3 size: 14 residues. Germline V CDR1 and CDR2: MNHNS, SASEGT. CDR3 residues: CASNKPSSYNGQFF. The DNA of the CDR3 is TGTGCCAGCAACAAACCCAGCTCCTACAATGGGCAGTTCTTC.

At least ten counts were recorded for this clonotype. V gene TRBV15 combines with J gene TRBJ1-4; tentatively, D is TRBD1 (6 bases). The CDR3 totals 15 residues. V lost 1 base, J lost 8 bases, and 14 bases lay in between. The germline V gene encodes CDR1 LNHNV and CDR2 YYDKDF (reference sequence). CDR3 protein: CATSRVTGIEEKLFF. The CDR3 coding sequence is TGTGCCACCAGCAGAGTAACAGGGATTGAGGAAAAACTGTTTTTT.

There are many counts of this clonotype. The V call is TRBV2, the J call TRBJ1-2; 7 positions agree with TRBD1. Germline V gene sequence: CDR1 SNHLY, CDR2 FYNNEI. The V segment lost 4 bases and the J segment 8 bases; nucleotides outside the gene matches: 16. The CDR3 has 16 amino acids. The CDR3 DNA reads as TGTGCCAGCAGTGCAGGGGGGGGGACGGTATCTCGGGGCTACACCTTC. Protein: CASSAGGGTVSRGYTF.